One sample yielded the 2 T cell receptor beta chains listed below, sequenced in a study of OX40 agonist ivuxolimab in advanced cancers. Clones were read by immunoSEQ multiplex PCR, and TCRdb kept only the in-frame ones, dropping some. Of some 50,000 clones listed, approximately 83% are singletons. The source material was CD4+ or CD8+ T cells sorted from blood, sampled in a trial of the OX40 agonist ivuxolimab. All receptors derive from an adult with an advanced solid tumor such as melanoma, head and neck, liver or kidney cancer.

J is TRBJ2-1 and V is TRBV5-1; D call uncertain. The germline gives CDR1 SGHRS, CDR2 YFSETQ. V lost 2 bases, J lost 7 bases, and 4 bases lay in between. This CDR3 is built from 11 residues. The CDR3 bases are TGCGCCAGCAGCTTCGAAAATGAGCAGTTCTTC. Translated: CASSFENEQFF.

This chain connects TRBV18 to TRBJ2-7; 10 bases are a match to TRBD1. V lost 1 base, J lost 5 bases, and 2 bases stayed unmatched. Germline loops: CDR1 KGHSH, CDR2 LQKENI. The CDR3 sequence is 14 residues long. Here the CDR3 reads CASSPRDRGNEQYF. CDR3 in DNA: TGTGCCAGCTCACCACGGGACAGGGGAAACGAGCAGTACTTC.